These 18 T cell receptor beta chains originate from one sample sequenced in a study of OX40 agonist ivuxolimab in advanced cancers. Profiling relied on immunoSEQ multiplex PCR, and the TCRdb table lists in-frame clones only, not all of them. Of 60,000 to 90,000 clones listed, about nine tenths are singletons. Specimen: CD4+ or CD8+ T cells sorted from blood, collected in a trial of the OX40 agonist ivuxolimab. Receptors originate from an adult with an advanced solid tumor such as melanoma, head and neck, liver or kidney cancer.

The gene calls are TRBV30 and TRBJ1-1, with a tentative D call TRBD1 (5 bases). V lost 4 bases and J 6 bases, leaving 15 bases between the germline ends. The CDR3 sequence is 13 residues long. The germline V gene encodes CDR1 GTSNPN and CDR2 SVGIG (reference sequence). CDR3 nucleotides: TGTGCCTGGAACCAGGGACTTAGGGCTGAAGCTTTCTTT. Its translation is CAWNQGLRAEAFF.

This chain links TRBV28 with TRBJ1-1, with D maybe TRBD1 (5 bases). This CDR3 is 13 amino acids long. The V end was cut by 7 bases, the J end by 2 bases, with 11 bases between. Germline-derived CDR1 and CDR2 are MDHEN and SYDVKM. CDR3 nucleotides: TGTGCCAGCAATCGGGGGGTAAACACTGAAGCTTTCTTT. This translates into CASNRGVNTEAFF.

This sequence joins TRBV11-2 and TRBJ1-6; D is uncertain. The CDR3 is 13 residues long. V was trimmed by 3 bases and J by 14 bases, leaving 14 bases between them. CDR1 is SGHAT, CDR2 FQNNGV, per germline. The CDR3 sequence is CASSFLQITTLHF. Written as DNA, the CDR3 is TGTGCCAGCAGCTTCCTACAGATAACCACCCTCCACTTT.

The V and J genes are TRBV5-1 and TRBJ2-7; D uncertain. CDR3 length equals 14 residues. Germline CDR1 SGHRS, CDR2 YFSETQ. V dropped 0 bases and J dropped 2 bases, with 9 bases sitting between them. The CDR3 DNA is TGCGCCAGCAGCTTGGCCTCCGTAACCTACGAGCAGTACTTC. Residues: CASSLASVTYEQYF.

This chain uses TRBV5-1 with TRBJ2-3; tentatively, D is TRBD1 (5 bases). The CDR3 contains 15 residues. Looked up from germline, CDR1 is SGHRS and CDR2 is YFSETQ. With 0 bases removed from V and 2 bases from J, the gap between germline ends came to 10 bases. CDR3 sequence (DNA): TGCGCCAGCAGCTTGGTTGGCAGGGACACAGATACGCAGTATTTT. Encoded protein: CASSLVGRDTDTQYF.

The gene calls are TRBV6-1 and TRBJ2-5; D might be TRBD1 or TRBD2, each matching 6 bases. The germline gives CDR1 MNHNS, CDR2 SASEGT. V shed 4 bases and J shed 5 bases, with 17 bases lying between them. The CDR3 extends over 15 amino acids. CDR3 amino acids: CASSGGGGLGETQYF. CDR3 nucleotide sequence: TGTGCCAGCAGTGGCGGAGGGGGTTTGGGGGAGACCCAGTACTTC.

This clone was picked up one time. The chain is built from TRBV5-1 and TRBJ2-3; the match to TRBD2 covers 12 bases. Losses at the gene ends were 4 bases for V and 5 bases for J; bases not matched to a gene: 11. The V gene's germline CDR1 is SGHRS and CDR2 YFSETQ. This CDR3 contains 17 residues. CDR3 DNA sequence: TGCGCCAGCAGCGGTTCTAGCGGGAGGGCCGACAGAGATACGCAGTATTTT. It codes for CASSGSSGRADRDTQYF.

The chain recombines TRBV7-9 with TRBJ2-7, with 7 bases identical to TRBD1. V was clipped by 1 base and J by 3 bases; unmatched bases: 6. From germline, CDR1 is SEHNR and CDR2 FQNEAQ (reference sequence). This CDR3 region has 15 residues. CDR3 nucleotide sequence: TGTGCCAGCAGCTTAGGTGACAGGGAGTACTACGAGCAGTACTTC. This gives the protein CASSLGDREYYEQYF.

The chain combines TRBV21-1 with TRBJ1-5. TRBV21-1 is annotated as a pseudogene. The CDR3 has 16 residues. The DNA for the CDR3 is TGTGCCAGCAGCACGCGGGACCGGGGATTTGGCCAGCCCCAGCATTTT. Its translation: CASSTRDRGFGQPQHF.

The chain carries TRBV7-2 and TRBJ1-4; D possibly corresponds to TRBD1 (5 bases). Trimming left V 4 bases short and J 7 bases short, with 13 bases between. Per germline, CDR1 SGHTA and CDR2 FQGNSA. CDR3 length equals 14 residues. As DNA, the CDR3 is TGTGCCAGCAGCTCAGGGTTACAAGGTGAAAAACTGTTTTTT. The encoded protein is CASSSGLQGEKLFF.

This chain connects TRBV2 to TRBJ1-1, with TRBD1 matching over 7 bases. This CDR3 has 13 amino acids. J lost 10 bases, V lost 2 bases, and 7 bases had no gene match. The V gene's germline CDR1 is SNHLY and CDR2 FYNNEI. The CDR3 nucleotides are TGTGCCAGCAGTGAAAGAGGAGGGGGCCCAGCTTTCTTT. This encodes CASSERGGGPAFF.

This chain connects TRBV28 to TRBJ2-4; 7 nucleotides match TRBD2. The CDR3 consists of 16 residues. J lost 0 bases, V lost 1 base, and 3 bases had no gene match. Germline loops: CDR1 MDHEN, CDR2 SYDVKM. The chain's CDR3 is CASSLFGTIAKNIQYF. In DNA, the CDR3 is TGTGCCAGCAGTTTATTCGGGACTATAGCCAAAAACATTCAGTACTTC.

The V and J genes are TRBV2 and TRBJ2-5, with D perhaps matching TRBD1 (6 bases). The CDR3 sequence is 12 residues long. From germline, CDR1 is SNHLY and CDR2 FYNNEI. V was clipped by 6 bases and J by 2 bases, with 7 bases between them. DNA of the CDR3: TGTGCCAGCAGGGACAGACAAGAGACCCAGTACTTC. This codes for CASRDRQETQYF. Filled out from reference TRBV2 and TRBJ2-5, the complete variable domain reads EPEVTQTPSHQVTQMGQEVILRCVPISNHLYFYWYRQILGQKVEFLVSFYNNEISEKSEIFDDQFSVERPDGSNFTLKIRSTKLEDSAMYFCASRDRQETQYFGPGTRLLVL.

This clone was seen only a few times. CDR3 nucleotide sequence: TGTGCCTGGACCGCTCAGGGACAGTCCGAAGCTTTCTTT. Protein: CAWTAQGQSEAFF. This chain uses TRBV30 with TRBJ1-1, with 7 nucleotides matching TRBD1. This CDR3 is built from 13 residues. From germline, CDR1 is GTSNPN and CDR2 SVGIG (reference sequence). V trimming: 4 bases; J trimming: 8 bases; junction bases outside the gene matches: 10.

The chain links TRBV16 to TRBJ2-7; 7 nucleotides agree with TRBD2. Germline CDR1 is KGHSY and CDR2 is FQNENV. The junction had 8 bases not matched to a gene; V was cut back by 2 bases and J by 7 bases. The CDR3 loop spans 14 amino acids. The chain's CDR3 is CASSQNQGEGEQYF. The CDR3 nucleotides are TGTGCCAGCAGCCAAAATCAAGGGGAGGGAGAGCAGTACTTC.

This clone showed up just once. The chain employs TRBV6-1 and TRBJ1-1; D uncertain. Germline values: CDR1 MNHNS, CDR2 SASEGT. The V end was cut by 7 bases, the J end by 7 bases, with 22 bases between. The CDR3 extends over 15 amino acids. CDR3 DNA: TGTGCCAGCATTTCACCGGCAGCTAACACTTATGAAGCTTTCTTT. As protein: CASISPAANTYEAFF.

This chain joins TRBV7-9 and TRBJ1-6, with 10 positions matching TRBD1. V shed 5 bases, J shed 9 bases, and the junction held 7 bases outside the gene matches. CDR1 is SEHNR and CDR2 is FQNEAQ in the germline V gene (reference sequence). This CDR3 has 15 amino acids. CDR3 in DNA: TGTGCCAGCAGCAGAGGGACAGGGGAGACTTCACCCCTCCACTTT. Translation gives CASSRGTGETSPLHF.

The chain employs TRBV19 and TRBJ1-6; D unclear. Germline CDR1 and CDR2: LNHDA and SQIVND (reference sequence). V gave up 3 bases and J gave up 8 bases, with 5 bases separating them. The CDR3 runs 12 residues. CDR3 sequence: CASSIPDSPLHF. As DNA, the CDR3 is TGTGCCAGTAGTATTCCGGATTCACCCCTCCACTTT.